Presented here are 10 T cell receptor beta chains from one specimen sequenced in a study of blood T cell repertoires in COVID-19. The repertoire was sequenced with immunoSEQ multiplex PCR; TCRdb's copy has only in-frame clones and lacks some. The repertoire holds roughly 150,000 clones, 80% to 85% seen once, with about 11% in the top ten. The source material was peripheral blood. The receptors here all came from a man between 65 and 79 years old with active or convalescent COVID-19.

The chain couples TRBV6-5 to TRBJ1-6; D may be TRBD1 (5 bases). Trimming took 7 bases from V and 6 from J, leaving 16 bases between them. The germline V gene has CDR1 MNHEY and CDR2 SVGAGI. The length of the CDR3 is 15 residues. The DNA for the CDR3 is TGTGCCAGCACCCGGGGGGGGTTGGGTAATTCACCCCTCCACTTT. It codes for CASTRGGLGNSPLHF.

This rearrangement joins TRBV7-9 to TRBJ2-5; tentative D call: TRBD1 (5 bases). The CDR3 length is 13 residues. Trimming cost V 1 base and J 5 bases, with 8 bases left between them. The germline V gene has CDR1 SEHNR and CDR2 FQNEAQ (reference sequence). CDR3: CASSLDRRETQYF. The CDR3 DNA reads as TGTGCCAGCAGCTTAGACAGGCGGGAGACCCAGTACTTC.

As DNA, the CDR3 is TGTGCCAGCAGCCGGGAGGGGGTAATGGAGACCGGGGAGCTGTTTTTT. Its protein is CASSREGVMETGELFF. The chain links TRBV3-1 (or the pseudogene TRBV3-2) to TRBJ2-2, with D tentatively TRBD2 (7 bases). Germline V gene data show CDR1 as LGHDT and CDR2 as YNNKEL (reference sequence). The CDR3 length is 16 residues. V lost 4 bases and J 5 bases, leaving 17 bases between the germline ends.

This clone was seen a handful of times. The chain joins TRBV15 to TRBJ2-1; 11 bases fit TRBD2. The V gene end was trimmed by 2 bases and the J gene end by 9 bases; junction bases not matched to a gene: 12. Germline assignment: CDR1 LNHNV and CDR2 YYDKDF (reference sequence). The CDR3 spans 17 residues. The CDR3 sequence: CATSRPLAGGIWTEQFF. The CDR3 DNA is TGTGCCACCAGCAGACCCTTAGCGGGGGGGATTTGGACTGAGCAGTTCTTC.

This chain connects TRBV7-2 to TRBJ1-6; D not resolved. The CDR3 consists of 17 residues. V was pared by 5 bases and J by 0 bases, with 14 bases between. Germline V gene data show CDR1 as SGHTA and CDR2 as FQGNSA. Here the CDR3 DNA reads TGTGCCAGCAGCAACCAGGTGAAAAGCTCCTATAATTCACCCCTCCACTTT. This sequence encodes CASSNQVKSSYNSPLHF.

The rearrangement links TRBV4-3 to TRBJ2-7; maybe TRBD1 (6 bases). The CDR3 runs 14 residues. The ends were cut back, 0 bases at V and 4 bases at J, with 10 bases in the middle. The germline V gene encodes CDR1 LGHNA and CDR2 YSLEER. CDR3 nucleotide sequence: TGCGCCAGCAGCCAAGATTGGACAGCTTACGAGCAGTACTTC. Translated, it gives CASSQDWTAYEQYF.

The table lists this clone with a count of one. The chain employs TRBV6-6 and TRBJ1-1; D is unresolved. CDR3 length: 17 amino acids. Looked up from germline, CDR1 is MNHNY and CDR2 is SVGAGI (reference sequence). Trimming pared 5 bases from V and 0 bases from J, leaving 19 bases between. The CDR3 nucleotides read TGTGCCAGCAGTCACGGGAGGCGGTCAGGACTGAACACTGAAGCTTTCTTT. As protein: CASSHGRRSGLNTEAFF.

The V gene is TRBV3-1 (or the pseudogene TRBV3-2), the J gene TRBJ1-1; unclear D gene. Trimming cost V 3 bases and J 0 bases, with 5 bases left between them. Germline CDR1 reads LGHDT; CDR2 reads YNNKEL (reference sequence). This CDR3 spans 13 amino acids. As DNA, the CDR3 is TGTGCCAGCAGCCAGCAGATGAACACTGAAGCTTTCTTT. This encodes CASSQQMNTEAFF.

In its sample, this clone was seen a few times. The chain joins TRBV7-9 to TRBJ1-1, with TRBD1 identical over 8 bases. The germline V gene has CDR1 SEHNR and CDR2 FQNEAQ (reference sequence). The CDR3 has 15 residues. Germline trimming cut 1 base from V and 1 base from J; bases unmatched to any gene: 2. CDR3 loop: CASSLVGTGNTEAFF. As DNA, the CDR3 is TGTGCCAGCAGCTTAGTCGGGACAGGGAACACTGAAGCTTTCTTT.

The chain has TRBV4-1 and TRBJ2-3; D gene ambiguous. Germline CDR1 is MGHRA and CDR2 is YSYEKL. CDR3 size: 15 residues. V lost 0 bases and J lost 2, with 9 bases in between. The CDR3 spells CASSQEYNPTDTQYF. The DNA for the CDR3 is TGCGCCAGCAGCCAAGAATACAACCCCACAGATACGCAGTATTTT.